This paragraph covers one T cell receptor (beta chain) sequence. Patients got ipilimumab 1 mg/kg beginning 14 to 28 days post-transplant. Dosing: nivolumab 3 mg/kg IV, weeks 1, 4, 7, 10, then every two weeks to week 26. This entry belongs to a study of ipilimumab plus nivolumab after autologous stem cell transplantation. About the study: Patients received a median of roughly five ipilimumab and roughly eight nivolumab doses. DLBCL patients had primary refractory or relapsed disease.

V gave up 4 bases and J gave up 0 bases, with 5 bases separating them. Germline V gives CDR1 SGDLS, CDR2 YYNGEE. The CDR3 covers 14 residues. Using immunoSEQ multiplex PCR, the repertoire was profiled, and TCRdb retains in-frame clones only, with some absent. The data hold 15,000 to 20,000 clones, with about 81% observed a single time. Material: PBMCs, obtained in a trial of ipilimumab plus nivolumab as post-transplant consolidation. The chain employs TRBV9 and TRBJ1-6; D ambiguous. This TCR derives from a male donor with diffuse large B-cell lymphoma. The CDR3 DNA is TGTGCCAGCAGCTTGAGCTCCTATAATTCACCCCTCCACTTT. Translated: CASSLSSYNSPLHF.